This section outlines one TCR beta chain sequence together with its context. Antigen specificity is unknown. This CDR3 region has 15 residues. Trimming shortened V by 4 bases and J by 3 bases, and 14 bases separated the two germline ends. CDR1 is SGDLS and CDR2 is YYNGEE in the germline V gene. Cycle 7 day 1, cycle 4 day 1, and baseline were the timepoints at which blood was sampled. These data originate in a study of OX40 agonist ivuxolimab in advanced cancers. On the study more broadly: At 82.7% male, the cohort had a mean age of around 56 years, ranging from roughly 20 to 80. Treatment received earlier with anti-PD-1, anti-PD-L1 or anti-CTLA-4 agents was allowed, and approximately 44% had some. Findings and caveats of the study: CD8+ T cells showed, on average, more clonal expansion than CD4+ cells.

Here immunoSEQ multiplex PCR was the method, and the copy in TCRdb shows in-frame clones only, minus some. The repertoire includes more than 75,000 clones, about 86% of them detected once, and 6.5% to 8% sits in the top ten. This specimen was CD4+ or CD8+ T cells sorted from blood, taken in a trial of the OX40 agonist ivuxolimab. This receptor was identified in an adult with an advanced solid tumor such as melanoma, head and neck, liver or kidney cancer. The gene calls are TRBV9 and TRBJ1-5; tentatively, D is TRBD1 (6 bases). CDR3 loop: CASSPGQSSNQPQHF. The CDR3 DNA reads as TGTGCCAGCAGCCCAGGACAGTCCTCCAATCAGCCCCAGCATTTT.